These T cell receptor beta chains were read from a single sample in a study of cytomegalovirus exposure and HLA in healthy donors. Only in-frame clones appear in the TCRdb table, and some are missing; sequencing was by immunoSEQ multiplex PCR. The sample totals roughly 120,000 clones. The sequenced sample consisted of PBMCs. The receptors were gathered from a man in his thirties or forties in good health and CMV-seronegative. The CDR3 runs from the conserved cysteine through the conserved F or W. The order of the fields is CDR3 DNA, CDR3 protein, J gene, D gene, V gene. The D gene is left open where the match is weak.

cdr3_nt: TGCGCCAGCAGCCAAGAAGCGGGAGGGCCGAACAATGAGCAGTTCTTC
cdr3_aa: CASSQEAGGPNNEQFF
j_call: TRBJ2-1
d_call: TRBD2
v_call: TRBV4-1

cdr3_nt: TGTGCCAGCAGTTTATTCGGGGGTTTGGCCTACGAGCAGTACTTC
cdr3_aa: CASSLFGGLAYEQYF
j_call: TRBJ2-7
d_call: .
v_call: TRBV27

cdr3_nt: TGTGCCAGCAGCTTAAATAGGGGAGAGACCCAGTACTTC
cdr3_aa: CASSLNRGETQYF
j_call: TRBJ2-5
d_call: .
v_call: TRBV7-3

cdr3_nt: TGTGCCAGCTCACCCCAGGGGGCATCCTACGAGCAGTACTTC
cdr3_aa: CASSPQGASYEQYF
j_call: TRBJ2-7
d_call: TRBD1
v_call: TRBV18

cdr3_nt: TGTGCCAGCAGCATAACCGGGACTAGCGGGTCCTACGAGCAGTACTTC
cdr3_aa: CASSITGTSGSYEQYF
j_call: TRBJ2-7
d_call: TRBD2
v_call: TRBV13

cdr3_nt: TGTGCCAGCCGGACAGGGTTCGGCAATCAGCCCCAGCATTTT
cdr3_aa: CASRTGFGNQPQHF
j_call: TRBJ1-5
d_call: TRBD1
v_call: TRBV28

cdr3_nt: TGCGCCAGCAGCTACGTAGCGGGAGAGGGTTACTTC
cdr3_aa: CASSYVAGEGYF
j_call: TRBJ2-7
d_call: TRBD2
v_call: TRBV5-1

cdr3_nt: TGTGCCACCAGCAGAGATCGCGGCAGCATGTATTACGAGCAGTACTTC
cdr3_aa: CATSRDRGSMYYEQYF
j_call: TRBJ2-7
d_call: .
v_call: TRBV15

cdr3_nt: TGCGCCAGCTCTATACGACTAGCGGGAGGACGAGAGACCCAGTACTTC
cdr3_aa: CASSIRLAGGRETQYF
j_call: TRBJ2-5
d_call: TRBD2
v_call: TRBV4-1

cdr3_nt: TGTGCCAGCAGCCTGAACAGGGAGAATGAGCAGTTCTTC
cdr3_aa: CASSLNRENEQFF
j_call: TRBJ2-1
d_call: .
v_call: TRBV7-8

cdr3_nt: TGTGCCACTAACCCCCCAGGGTACAATCAGCCCCAGCATTTT
cdr3_aa: CATNPPGYNQPQHF
j_call: TRBJ1-5
d_call: .
v_call: TRBV28

cdr3_nt: TGTGCCAGTAGTATTTCTTTGGGAGCTTTTAGCTATGGCTACACCTTC
cdr3_aa: CASSISLGAFSYGYTF
j_call: TRBJ1-2
d_call: .
v_call: TRBV19

cdr3_nt: TGTGCCAGCAGCTTAGGTGGCCAGTCTGAAGCTTTCTTT
cdr3_aa: CASSLGGQSEAFF
j_call: TRBJ1-1
d_call: .
v_call: TRBV7-2

cdr3_nt: TGTGCCAGCAGCGCCCAGGTGACGTCCTACGAGCAGTACTTC
cdr3_aa: CASSAQVTSYEQYF
j_call: TRBJ2-7
d_call: .
v_call: TRBV11-2

cdr3_nt: TGCGCCAGCAGCCAAGAGTCTAGCCCTGGCACAGATACGCAGTATTTT
cdr3_aa: CASSQESSPGTDTQYF
j_call: TRBJ2-3
d_call: .
v_call: TRBV4-1

cdr3_nt: TGTGCCTGGATCCTAGCGCGGGAAGGGAACACTGAAGCTTTCTTT
cdr3_aa: CAWILAREGNTEAFF
j_call: TRBJ1-1
d_call: .
v_call: TRBV30

cdr3_nt: TGTGCCAGCAGCTTAGTTAGCGAGTCTTATGAGCAGTTCTTC
cdr3_aa: CASSLVSESYEQFF
j_call: TRBJ2-1
d_call: .
v_call: TRBV13

cdr3_nt: TGTGCCAGCAGTTTATCGGGGACAGTGCCCAATCAGCCCCAGCATTTT
cdr3_aa: CASSLSGTVPNQPQHF
j_call: TRBJ1-5
d_call: TRBD1
v_call: TRBV27

cdr3_nt: TGTGCCAGCAGCTTAAGTTCGGGGACTGAAGCTTTCTTT
cdr3_aa: CASSLSSGTEAFF
j_call: TRBJ1-1
d_call: .
v_call: TRBV7-2

cdr3_nt: TGTGCCAGTACCTCCGGGACTTTAGGTTCACCCCTCCACTTT
cdr3_aa: CASTSGTLGSPLHF
j_call: TRBJ1-6
d_call: .
v_call: TRBV19

cdr3_nt: TGTGCCAGCAGCTTAACGGCGGGACTGGGTCAACTTGAGCAGTTCTTC
cdr3_aa: CASSLTAGLGQLEQFF
j_call: TRBJ2-1
d_call: .
v_call: TRBV7-3

cdr3_nt: TGTGCCAGCAGCACTAGCACAGATACGCAGTATTTT
cdr3_aa: CASSTSTDTQYF
j_call: TRBJ2-3
d_call: .
v_call: TRBV7-9

cdr3_nt: TGTGCCAGCAGCCCAGGGGGTGAAGCTTTCTTT
cdr3_aa: CASSPGGEAFF
j_call: TRBJ1-1
d_call: TRBD1
v_call: TRBV11-2

cdr3_nt: TGTGCCTGGAGTAGGGGTAGCGGGAGGAGAGTGGTCGGGGAGCTGTTTTTT
cdr3_aa: CAWSRGSGRRVVGELFF
j_call: TRBJ2-2
d_call: TRBD2
v_call: TRBV30

cdr3_nt: TGCGCCAGCAGCCCTCAGACAGGGGACACTGAAGCTTTCTTT
cdr3_aa: CASSPQTGDTEAFF
j_call: TRBJ1-1
d_call: TRBD1
v_call: TRBV5-1

cdr3_nt: TGTGCCAGCAGTTCGGGGGGGACGGTTAACTATGGCTACACCTTC
cdr3_aa: CASSSGGTVNYGYTF
j_call: TRBJ1-2
d_call: .
v_call: TRBV5-4

cdr3_nt: TGTGCCAGCTCACCACGACCGGGAGGGAGCACAGATACGCAGTATTTT
cdr3_aa: CASSPRPGGSTDTQYF
j_call: TRBJ2-3
d_call: TRBD2
v_call: TRBV18

cdr3_nt: TGTGCCAGCAGTTTGGCCACAGGACGCCTTCGCTCTGGAAACACCATATATTTT
cdr3_aa: CASSLATGRLRSGNTIYF
j_call: TRBJ1-3
d_call: .
v_call: TRBV28

cdr3_nt: TGCGCCAGCAGCTTGGGGTCCGGGAGTGGAGATACGCAGTATTTT
cdr3_aa: CASSLGSGSGDTQYF
j_call: TRBJ2-3
d_call: .
v_call: TRBV5-1

cdr3_nt: TGTGCCAGCAGTTACTGGCGGGATGGCACCGGGGAGCTGTTTTTT
cdr3_aa: CASSYWRDGTGELFF
j_call: TRBJ2-2
d_call: .
v_call: TRBV6-5

cdr3_nt: TGTGCCAGCAGGGGGACCGGGGGCAATGAGCAGTTCTTC
cdr3_aa: CASRGTGGNEQFF
j_call: TRBJ2-1
d_call: .
v_call: TRBV27

cdr3_nt: TGTGCCAGCAGTTATTCGACAGTGCACACTGAAGCTTTCTTT
cdr3_aa: CASSYSTVHTEAFF
j_call: TRBJ1-1
d_call: .
v_call: TRBV6-6

cdr3_nt: TGTGCCAGTAACTCCCGCGCAGACGGGGTCTACGAGCAGTACTTC
cdr3_aa: CASNSRADGVYEQYF
j_call: TRBJ2-7
d_call: .
v_call: TRBV2

cdr3_nt: TGTGCCAGCTCTCAAAACAGCCAAGAGACCCAGTACTTC
cdr3_aa: CASSQNSQETQYF
j_call: TRBJ2-5
d_call: .
v_call: TRBV6-1

cdr3_nt: TGTGCCAGTAGTATGGAGACAGGGGACAATCAGCCCCAGCATTTT
cdr3_aa: CASSMETGDNQPQHF
j_call: TRBJ1-5
d_call: TRBD1
v_call: TRBV19

cdr3_nt: TGTGCCAGCAGCGTGTTGGGACAGGCCTACAATGAGCAGTTCTTC
cdr3_aa: CASSVLGQAYNEQFF
j_call: TRBJ2-1
d_call: TRBD1
v_call: TRBV9

cdr3_nt: TGCAGCGTCTCAGACAGGACTGGTCTTGAGACCCAGTACTTC
cdr3_aa: CSVSDRTGLETQYF
j_call: TRBJ2-5
d_call: .
v_call: TRBV29-1

cdr3_nt: TGTGCCAGCAGCGCTATAGGGGGATGGACCCAGTACTTC
cdr3_aa: CASSAIGGWTQYF
j_call: TRBJ2-5
d_call: .
v_call: TRBV9

cdr3_nt: TGTGCCAGCAGCCATAGCGGGAGCCCCCTGGGGCAGTACTTC
cdr3_aa: CASSHSGSPLGQYF
j_call: TRBJ2-7
d_call: TRBD2
v_call: TRBV5-4

cdr3_nt: TGCAGCGTTGAAGATCGGAGGGGGGGCACTGAAGCTTTCTTT
cdr3_aa: CSVEDRRGGTEAFF
j_call: TRBJ1-1
d_call: .
v_call: TRBV29-1

cdr3_nt: TGTGCCAGCAGTTCGAAGCGGGGGGGAGTCACAGATACGCAGTATTTT
cdr3_aa: CASSSKRGGVTDTQYF
j_call: TRBJ2-3
d_call: TRBD2
v_call: TRBV6-6

cdr3_nt: TGTGCCAGCCGTCAGGGCGGGAGAACTAGCACAGATACGCAGTATTTT
cdr3_aa: CASRQGGRTSTDTQYF
j_call: TRBJ2-3
d_call: TRBD2
v_call: TRBV18

cdr3_nt: TGTGCCAGCAGCCACCCCCCGACAGAAAACACTGAAGCTTTCTTT
cdr3_aa: CASSHPPTENTEAFF
j_call: TRBJ1-1
d_call: .
v_call: TRBV13

cdr3_nt: TGTGCCATCAGTGTTCAGGCAATGAACACTGAAGCTTTCTTT
cdr3_aa: CAISVQAMNTEAFF
j_call: TRBJ1-1
d_call: .
v_call: TRBV10-3

cdr3_nt: TGCGCCAGCAGCCAAGACTCAGGGAACACTGAAGCTTTCTTT
cdr3_aa: CASSQDSGNTEAFF
j_call: TRBJ1-1
d_call: .
v_call: TRBV4-3

cdr3_nt: TGTGCCAGCTCACGGGACAGGGGAAACATTCAGTACTTC
cdr3_aa: CASSRDRGNIQYF
j_call: TRBJ2-4
d_call: TRBD1
v_call: TRBV18